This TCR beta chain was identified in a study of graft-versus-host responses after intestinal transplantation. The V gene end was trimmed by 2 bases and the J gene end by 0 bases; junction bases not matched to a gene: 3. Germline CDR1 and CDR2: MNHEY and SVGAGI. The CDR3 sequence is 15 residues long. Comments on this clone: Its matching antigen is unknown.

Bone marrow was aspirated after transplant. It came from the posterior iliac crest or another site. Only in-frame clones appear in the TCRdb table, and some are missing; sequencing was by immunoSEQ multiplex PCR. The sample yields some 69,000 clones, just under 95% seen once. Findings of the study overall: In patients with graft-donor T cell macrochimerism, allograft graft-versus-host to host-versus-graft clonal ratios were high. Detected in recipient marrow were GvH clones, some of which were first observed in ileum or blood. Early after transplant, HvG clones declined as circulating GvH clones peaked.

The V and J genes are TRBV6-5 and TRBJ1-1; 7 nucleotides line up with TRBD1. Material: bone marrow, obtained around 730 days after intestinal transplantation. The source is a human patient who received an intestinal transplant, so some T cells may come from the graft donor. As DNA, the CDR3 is TGTGCCAGCAGTTACAATGACAGGGTGAACACTGAAGCTTTCTTT. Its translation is CASSYNDRVNTEAFF.